This is a list of T cell receptor beta chains from one sample in a study of CD8+ T cells in alopecia areata. TCRdb's table, derived via immunoSEQ multiplex PCR, lists solely in-frame clones and lacks some. Seen here are fewer than 200,000 clones, 60% observed once, and the top ten hold 14%. Specimen: CD4+ T cells sorted from blood, collected at week 24, from a patient treated with tofacitinib. Every receptor here comes from a human donor with alopecia areata. The CDR3 runs from the conserved cysteine through the conserved F or W. Each record gives: V gene, J gene, CDR3 protein.

V gene: TRBV7-3; J gene: TRBJ1-1; CDR3 protein: CASSYGHQNTEAFF
V gene: TRBV29-1; J gene: TRBJ2-3; CDR3 protein: CSVRTGGTDTQYF
V gene: TRBV7-6; J gene: TRBJ2-3; CDR3 protein: CASSDRGASTDTQYF
V gene: TRBV15; J gene: TRBJ1-1; CDR3 protein: CATSRGRENEAFF
V gene: TRBV7-2; J gene: TRBJ2-5; CDR3 protein: CASSNLAGNGVAQYF
V gene: TRBV9; J gene: TRBJ2-3; CDR3 protein: CASSVYPDGDTQYF
V gene: TRBV11-2; J gene: TRBJ2-3; CDR3 protein: CASSLQNTDTQYF
V gene: TRBV29-1; J gene: TRBJ2-7; CDR3 protein: CSVREQVSGEQYF
V gene: TRBV9; J gene: TRBJ1-2; CDR3 protein: CASSANRGLDTF
V gene: TRBV27; J gene: TRBJ1-1; CDR3 protein: CASSAQQGYDTEAFF
V gene: TRBV7-6; J gene: TRBJ2-3; CDR3 protein: CASSLVAQESDTQYF
V gene: TRBV30; J gene: TRBJ2-4; CDR3 protein: CAWGPDRDIQYF
V gene: TRBV5-1; J gene: TRBJ2-5; CDR3 protein: CASSSTGQETQYF
V gene: TRBV11-1; J gene: TRBJ2-7; CDR3 protein: CASSLAGSYEQYF
V gene: TRBV6-5; J gene: TRBJ1-4; CDR3 protein: CASTGAANEKLFF
V gene: TRBV11-3; J gene: TRBJ2-5; CDR3 protein: CASSFTTAQETQYF
V gene: TRBV29-1; J gene: TRBJ2-3; CDR3 protein: CSVEPADTQYF
V gene: TRBV30; J gene: TRBJ2-1; CDR3 protein: CAWSTGHSNSYNEQFF
V gene: TRBV2; J gene: TRBJ1-2; CDR3 protein: CASSKDTAYGYTF
V gene: TRBV2; J gene: TRBJ1-1; CDR3 protein: CASRVTGGREAFF
V gene: TRBV29-1; J gene: TRBJ1-2; CDR3 protein: CSVGTLAGYTF
V gene: TRBV2; J gene: TRBJ1-1; CDR3 protein: CASSEELSRGRLKTEAFF
V gene: TRBV20-1; J gene: TRBJ2-7; CDR3 protein: CSAAGGREQYF
V gene: TRBV30; J gene: TRBJ2-6; CDR3 protein: CAWRTAGANVLTF
V gene: TRBV6-6; J gene: TRBJ1-4; CDR3 protein: CASRVRQGPNEKLFF
V gene: TRBV19; J gene: TRBJ2-3; CDR3 protein: CASKGRGTDTQYF
V gene: TRBV7-9; J gene: TRBJ2-1; CDR3 protein: CASSSASNEQFF
V gene: TRBV7-2; J gene: TRBJ2-7; CDR3 protein: CASSLGGTTLYEQYF
V gene: TRBV18; J gene: TRBJ1-1; CDR3 protein: CASSPQGTEAFF